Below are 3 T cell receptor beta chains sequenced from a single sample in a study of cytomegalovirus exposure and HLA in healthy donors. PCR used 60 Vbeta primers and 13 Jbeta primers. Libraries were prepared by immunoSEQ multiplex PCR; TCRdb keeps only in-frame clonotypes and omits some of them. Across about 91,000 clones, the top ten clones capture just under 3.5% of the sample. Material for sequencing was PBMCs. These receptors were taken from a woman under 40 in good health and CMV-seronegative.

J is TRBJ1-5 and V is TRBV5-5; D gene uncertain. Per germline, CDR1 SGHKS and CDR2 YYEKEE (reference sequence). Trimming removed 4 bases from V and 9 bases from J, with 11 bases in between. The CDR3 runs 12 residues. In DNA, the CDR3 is TGTGCCAGCAGCGGGGAGCACACGCCCCAGCATTTT. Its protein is CASSGEHTPQHF.

The CDR3 DNA reads TGTGCCAGCAGTGAAGTTCACAGGGCCGGGGCCAACGTCCTGACTTTC. This translates into CASSEVHRAGANVLTF. The J gene is TRBJ2-6, the V gene TRBV6-1, with a weak D call TRBD1 (6 bases). V lost 1 base and J lost 4, with 11 bases in between. This CDR3 spans 16 amino acids. Per the germline V gene, CDR1 is MNHNS and CDR2 is SASEGT.

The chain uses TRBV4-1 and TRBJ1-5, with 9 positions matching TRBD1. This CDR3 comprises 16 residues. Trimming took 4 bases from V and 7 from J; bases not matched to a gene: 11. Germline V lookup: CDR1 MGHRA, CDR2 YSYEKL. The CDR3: CASSPGQGNLRQPQHF. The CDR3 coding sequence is TGCGCCAGCAGCCCGGGACAGGGCAACCTAAGGCAGCCCCAGCATTTT.